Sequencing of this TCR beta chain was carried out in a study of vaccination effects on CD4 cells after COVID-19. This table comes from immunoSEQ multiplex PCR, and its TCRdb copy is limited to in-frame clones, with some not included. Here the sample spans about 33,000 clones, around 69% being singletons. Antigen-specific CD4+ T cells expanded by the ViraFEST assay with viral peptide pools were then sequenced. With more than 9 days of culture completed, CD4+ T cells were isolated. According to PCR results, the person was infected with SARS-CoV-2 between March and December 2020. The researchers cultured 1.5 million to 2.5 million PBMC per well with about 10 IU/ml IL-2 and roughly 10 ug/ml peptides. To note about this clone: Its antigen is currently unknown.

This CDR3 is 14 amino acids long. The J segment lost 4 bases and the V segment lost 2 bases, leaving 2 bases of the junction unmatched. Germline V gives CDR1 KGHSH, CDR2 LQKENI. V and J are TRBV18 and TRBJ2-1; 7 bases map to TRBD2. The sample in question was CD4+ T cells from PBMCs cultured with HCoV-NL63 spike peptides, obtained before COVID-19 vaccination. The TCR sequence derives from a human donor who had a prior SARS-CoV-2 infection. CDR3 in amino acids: CASSPSGVYNEQFF. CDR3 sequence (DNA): TGTGCCAGCTCACCAAGCGGGGTTTACAATGAGCAGTTCTTC. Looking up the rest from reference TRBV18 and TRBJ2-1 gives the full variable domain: NAGVMQNPRHLVRRRGQEARLRCSPMKGHSHVYWYRQLPEEGLKFMVYLQKENIIDESGMPKERFSAEFPKEGPSILRIQQVVRGDSAAYFCASSPSGVYNEQFFGPGTRLTVL.